This is a list of T cell receptor beta chains from one sample in a study of blood T cell repertoires in COVID-19. Here immunoSEQ multiplex PCR was the method, and the copy in TCRdb shows in-frame clones only, minus some. The sample records about 60,000 clones, approximately 77% being singletons. The specimen was peripheral blood. These TCRs come from a human donor in a cohort sampled during active COVID-19. The CDR3 runs from the conserved cysteine through the conserved F or W. The order of the fields is CDR3 DNA, CDR3 protein, V gene, D gene, J gene, clone size. The D gene is left open where the match is weak. For some rows the clone size is stated as once, few or many, or as a class when expanded; others skip it.

cdr3_nt: TGTGCCAGCGGCCAGGCAGGGTCTAGCAATCAGCCCCAGCATTTT; cdr3_aa: CASGQAGSSNQPQHF; v_call: TRBV28; d_call: .; j_call: TRBJ1-5; clone_size: .
cdr3_nt: TGTGCCAGCTCACAGGAGGAGACAGGGTGGACTGAAGCTTTCTTT; cdr3_aa: CASSQEETGWTEAFF; v_call: TRBV18; d_call: TRBD1; j_call: TRBJ1-1; clone_size: .
cdr3_nt: TGTGCCAGCAGCGACAGGGACAGGAGCAGGAACACCATATATTTT; cdr3_aa: CASSDRDRSRNTIYF; v_call: TRBV7-9; d_call: TRBD1; j_call: TRBJ1-3; clone_size: .
cdr3_nt: TGTGCCAGTAGTATACCTTCCTCAGATACGCAGTATTTT; cdr3_aa: CASSIPSSDTQYF; v_call: TRBV19; d_call: .; j_call: TRBJ2-3; clone_size: .
cdr3_nt: TGCGCCAGCAGCCAAACCCCACAGGGGAGTTACGAGCAGTACTTC; cdr3_aa: CASSQTPQGSYEQYF; v_call: TRBV4-1; d_call: TRBD1; j_call: TRBJ2-7; clone_size: .
cdr3_nt: TGCAGCGTTAAGTGGGGCCTTGGCTACACCTTC; cdr3_aa: CSVKWGLGYTF; v_call: TRBV29-1; d_call: .; j_call: TRBJ1-2; clone_size: .
cdr3_nt: TGTGCCAGCAGTTTCACAGGTGACAGCTCCTACGAGCAGTACTTC; cdr3_aa: CASSFTGDSSYEQYF; v_call: TRBV7-9; d_call: .; j_call: TRBJ2-7; clone_size: .
cdr3_nt: TGTGCCACCAGCAGAGATATGAGGGCAGGAGACTACGAGCAGTACTTC; cdr3_aa: CATSRDMRAGDYEQYF; v_call: TRBV15; d_call: .; j_call: TRBJ2-7; clone_size: .
cdr3_nt: TGTGCCAGCAGCATGGGGCTAGCGGGAGTCGCACGCCATGAGCAGTTCTTC; cdr3_aa: CASSMGLAGVARHEQFF; v_call: TRBV5-6; d_call: TRBD2; j_call: TRBJ2-1; clone_size: .
cdr3_nt: TGTGCCATCAGTGACCCCGGGAGGGGAACGAGCTCCTACGAGCAGTACTTC; cdr3_aa: CAISDPGRGTSSYEQYF; v_call: TRBV10-3; d_call: TRBD2; j_call: TRBJ2-7; clone_size: few
cdr3_nt: TGTGCCATCAGTGAGTCTCGGTCACCTCCTAACTATGGCTACACCTTC; cdr3_aa: CAISESRSPPNYGYTF; v_call: TRBV10-3; d_call: .; j_call: TRBJ1-2; clone_size: .
cdr3_nt: TGCGCCAGCAGTAGGGACAGGCCGAACACTGAAGCTTTCTTT; cdr3_aa: CASSRDRPNTEAFF; v_call: TRBV5-1; d_call: TRBD1; j_call: TRBJ1-1; clone_size: .
cdr3_nt: TGCGCCAGCAGTCATCAAAAACAGGGGATTCACTCCTACGAGCAGTACTTC; cdr3_aa: CASSHQKQGIHSYEQYF; v_call: TRBV23-1; d_call: TRBD1; j_call: TRBJ2-7; clone_size: few
cdr3_nt: TGTGCCAGCAGGCCCGGGGAGACAGATACGCAGTATTTT; cdr3_aa: CASRPGETDTQYF; v_call: TRBV2; d_call: .; j_call: TRBJ2-3; clone_size: few
cdr3_nt: TGTGCCAGCTCACCGCGAAGCGATACGCAGTATTTT; cdr3_aa: CASSPRSDTQYF; v_call: TRBV18; d_call: .; j_call: TRBJ2-3; clone_size: .
cdr3_nt: TGTGCCAGCAGCGTAGGTCACAGATCCTACAATGAGCAGTTCTTC; cdr3_aa: CASSVGHRSYNEQFF; v_call: TRBV9; d_call: .; j_call: TRBJ2-1; clone_size: .
cdr3_nt: TGTGCCAGCAGCCAAGGCCTCGGGGACGAGCAGTACTTC; cdr3_aa: CASSQGLGDEQYF; v_call: TRBV3-1/TRBV3-2; d_call: .; j_call: TRBJ2-7; clone_size: .
cdr3_nt: TGTGCCAGCAGTCTCCGCAGGGTTTCGGACAATGAGCAGTTCTTC; cdr3_aa: CASSLRRVSDNEQFF; v_call: TRBV6-2/TRBV6-3; d_call: .; j_call: TRBJ2-1; clone_size: once
cdr3_nt: TGTGCCAGCAGCATCATAGGGACAGGAGAGTTCTACGAGCAGTACTTC; cdr3_aa: CASSIIGTGEFYEQYF; v_call: TRBV27; d_call: TRBD1; j_call: TRBJ2-7; clone_size: few
cdr3_nt: TGCGCCAGCAGCCAAGGGGCCCAGGGGGCAGGTCAGCCCCAGCATTTT; cdr3_aa: CASSQGAQGAGQPQHF; v_call: TRBV4-1; d_call: TRBD1; j_call: TRBJ1-5; clone_size: .
cdr3_nt: TGTGCCACCAGTGCAGGGGGCGGGGACGAGCAGTTCTTC; cdr3_aa: CATSAGGGDEQFF; v_call: TRBV24-1; d_call: TRBD1; j_call: TRBJ2-1; clone_size: .
cdr3_nt: TGCGCCAGCAGCTTGGATGCTAGCGGGAGGGCCCGAGAGACCCAGTACTTC; cdr3_aa: CASSLDASGRARETQYF; v_call: TRBV5-1; d_call: TRBD2; j_call: TRBJ2-5; clone_size: .
cdr3_nt: TGTGCCAGCAGCTTAGGGACAGGGCACACCGGGGAGCTGTTTTTT; cdr3_aa: CASSLGTGHTGELFF; v_call: TRBV7-2; d_call: TRBD1; j_call: TRBJ2-2; clone_size: few
cdr3_nt: TGTGCCAGCAGCATACAGGGGACCATTCAGTACTTC; cdr3_aa: CASSIQGTIQYF; v_call: TRBV7-2; d_call: TRBD1; j_call: TRBJ2-4; clone_size: once
cdr3_nt: TGTGCCAGCAGTCGACAGGGGGGCATTCAGTACTTC; cdr3_aa: CASSRQGGIQYF; v_call: TRBV28; d_call: TRBD1; j_call: TRBJ2-4; clone_size: .
cdr3_nt: TGCGCCAGCAGCTTTTCCCGGGTGGGCTACGAGCAGTACTTC; cdr3_aa: CASSFSRVGYEQYF; v_call: TRBV5-1; d_call: .; j_call: TRBJ2-7; clone_size: .
cdr3_nt: TGCGCCAGCAGTGTTCAGCGGGACGTCTTCAATGAGCAGTTCTTC; cdr3_aa: CASSVQRDVFNEQFF; v_call: TRBV10-2; d_call: TRBD2; j_call: TRBJ2-1; clone_size: few
cdr3_nt: TGCGCCAGCAGCTTGGTTCCGGGAGCGGGACGTGAGCAGTTCTTC; cdr3_aa: CASSLVPGAGREQFF; v_call: TRBV5-1; d_call: TRBD2; j_call: TRBJ2-1; clone_size: .
cdr3_nt: TGTGCCAGCAGCCAGGGACTAGCGGGAGGAGGAGAGCAGTACTTC; cdr3_aa: CASSQGLAGGGEQYF; v_call: TRBV3-1/TRBV3-2; d_call: TRBD2; j_call: TRBJ2-7; clone_size: many
cdr3_nt: TGCGCCAGCAGTGAGGAAACTAGCACAGATACGCAGTATTTT; cdr3_aa: CASSEETSTDTQYF; v_call: TRBV10-1; d_call: .; j_call: TRBJ2-3; clone_size: .
cdr3_nt: TGTGCCAGCAGCCGTATCAATGAGCAGTTCTTC; cdr3_aa: CASSRINEQFF; v_call: TRBV6-2/TRBV6-3; d_call: .; j_call: TRBJ2-1; clone_size: .
cdr3_nt: TGTGCCAGCAGCTCCCCGGCACAGGGGCAAGAGACCCAGTACTTC; cdr3_aa: CASSSPAQGQETQYF; v_call: TRBV28; d_call: TRBD1; j_call: TRBJ2-5; clone_size: once
cdr3_nt: TGTGCCTGGAGTCCCCAAGGGCCGGGACTAGCGGGGTCCTCCTACGAGCAGTACTTC; cdr3_aa: CAWSPQGPGLAGSSYEQYF; v_call: TRBV30; d_call: TRBD2; j_call: TRBJ2-7; clone_size: .
cdr3_nt: TGTGCCAGCAGTGAACAGGGGAGAGGGGCCAACGTCCTGACTTTC; cdr3_aa: CASSEQGRGANVLTF; v_call: TRBV25-1; d_call: .; j_call: TRBJ2-6; clone_size: once
cdr3_nt: TGTGCCAGCAGCGTAAGGGGGGGCATCGAGCAGTACTTC; cdr3_aa: CASSVRGGIEQYF; v_call: TRBV9; d_call: .; j_call: TRBJ2-7; clone_size: .
cdr3_nt: TGTGCCAGCAGCTTCCTTTATAATGAGCAGTTCTTC; cdr3_aa: CASSFLYNEQFF; v_call: TRBV5-6; d_call: .; j_call: TRBJ2-1; clone_size: .
cdr3_nt: TGTGCCAGCAGCCTTAACCCTGGGGCGACTAGATGGGAGCAGTACTTC; cdr3_aa: CASSLNPGATRWEQYF; v_call: TRBV9; d_call: .; j_call: TRBJ2-7; clone_size: .
cdr3_nt: TGTGCCACCTCGGAGAGACCCGGCTACTACGAGCAGTACTTC; cdr3_aa: CATSERPGYYEQYF; v_call: TRBV19; d_call: .; j_call: TRBJ2-7; clone_size: .
cdr3_nt: TGTGCCAGCAGCCAAGATACCCAGGGACACCGGCCCTACGAGCAGTACTTC; cdr3_aa: CASSQDTQGHRPYEQYF; v_call: TRBV4-2; d_call: .; j_call: TRBJ2-7; clone_size: .